This T cell receptor (beta chain) was recovered during a study of Ad26.COV2.S vaccination and SARS-CoV-2 variants. General study results and limits: Non-spike TCR breadth did not differ much between vaccine and placebo recipients.

Described treatment: roughly 20 received Ad26.COV2.S at low or high dose, single or two shots; 5 received placebo; per-sample allocation not given. At day 63 after the first vaccine or placebo injection, samples were drawn. Based in Boston, the donor was an adult of 18-55 years. Measured with immunoSEQ multiplex PCR; TCRdb has only the in-frame clones, and not every one. Among roughly 350,000 clones listed, around 89% were seen once. Of note for this clone: The antigen is not known.

This material consisted of peripheral blood, taken in a trial of Ad26.COV2.S vaccine versus placebo. This receptor was taken from a person between 18 and 60 years old who received the Ad26.COV2.S COVID-19 vaccine or a placebo.

The CDR3 reads CASSEGQWGNTEAFF. The CDR3 DNA reads as TGTGCCAGCAGCGAGGGACAGTGGGGGAACACTGAAGCTTTCTTT. V and J are TRBV9 and TRBJ1-1; TRBD1 agrees at 7 bases. With 3 bases clipped from V and 1 base from J, the junction kept 6 bases outside the gene matches. The CDR3 contains 15 residues. Germline V gene data show CDR1 as SGDLS and CDR2 as YYNGEE.